Described below is a single T cell receptor (beta chain) sequence and its context. Its antigen is not identified. One end of the junction is discordant with germline, which a read error may explain. Germline CDR1 SGHTA, CDR2 FQGTGA. The CDR3 has 15 residues. The data stem from a study of breast tumors, draining lymph nodes, adjacent tissues. Study-level results: Luminal-like breast cancer showed significantly greater tumor-nontumor repertoire similarity than basal-like breast cancer did. Findings are consistent with lymph node origin and intratumoral expansion of most tumor T cells. Tumor repertoires ranked between lymph nodes and nontumor tissue in diversity, with V and J gene preferences.

In TCRdb, the multiplex PCR reads were re-called with MiXCR into one record per CDR3 protein. The data show about 15,000 distinct CDR3 sequences, around half seen once. Sequencing was carried out using tumor-adjacent breast tissue. The receptor's source is a female donor with breast cancer. Some clones in this sample may be carry-over from other donors' samples. The gene calls are TRBV7-3 and TRBJ2-1, with D uncertain. The CDR3 is CASSSAAAITNELFF. CDR3 sequence (DNA): TGTGCCAGCAGCTCCGCGGCTGCAATTACCAATGAGCTGTTCTTC.